The 8 T cell receptor beta chains in this list originate from one sample, sequenced in a study of T cells after yellow fever vaccination. TCRdb called the 5' RACE reads again in MiXCR, with one record for every CDR3 protein. The sample has 450,000 to 550,000 distinct CDR3 sequences, just over 20% seen once. Sequences were derived from PBMCs, sampled less than 25 days after the first yellow fever vaccination. The receptors derive from a man aged 18 to 35 who received the YFV17D yellow fever vaccine.

The rearrangement links TRBV29-1 to TRBJ2-2, with 9 bases fitting TRBD1. This CDR3 is built from 14 residues. Germline loops: CDR1 SQVTM, CDR2 ANQGSEA. After removal of 7 bases from V and 1 base from J, the junction contained 4 bases not matched to a gene. CDR3 nucleotides: TGCAGCGCACAGGGACAGGGGAACACCGGGGAGCTGTTTTTT. Translated, it gives CSAQGQGNTGELFF.

Only a few counts were recorded for this clonotype. The CDR3 bases are TGTGCCAGCAGCATGGACGTCACAGATACGCAGTATTTT. Translation gives CASSMDVTDTQYF. This chain uses TRBV5-4 with TRBJ2-3, with no clear D. The CDR3 runs to 13 residues. Germline V gene data show CDR1 as SGHNT and CDR2 as YYREEE (reference sequence). Trimming removed 4 bases at V and 2 bases at J, with 8 bases between.

The rearrangement joins TRBV3-1 to TRBJ2-5, with D perhaps TRBD1 or TRBD2 (5 bases each). The CDR3 loop spans 14 amino acids. Trimming cost V 4 bases and J 7 bases, with 16 bases left between them. Germline V gene data show CDR1 as LGHDT and CDR2 as YNNKEL (reference sequence). CDR3 nucleotide sequence: TGTGCCAGCAGCCCTGGGGACGTCGCTAGGACCCAGTACTTC. This codes for CASSPGDVARTQYF.

V usage is TRBV20-1 and J usage is TRBJ2-7; D is unresolved. V was pared by 0 bases and J by 4 bases, with 19 bases between. The CDR3 runs to 16 residues. Per the germline V gene, CDR1 is DFQATT and CDR2 is SNEGSKA (reference sequence). CDR3 nucleotide sequence: TGCAGTGCTAGAGACCCGAATCGGGCTTCGCTGTACGAGCAGTACGTC. This gives the protein CSARDPNRASLYEQYV.

This clonotype came up many times. The rearrangement uses TRBV4-1 and TRBJ2-2; 10 bases fit TRBD1. The V segment lost 1 base and the J segment 7 bases; nucleotides outside the gene matches: 9. The germline V gene encodes CDR1 MGHRA and CDR2 YSYEKL. The length of the CDR3 is 17 residues. CDR3 region: CASSQGRDRGRNGELFF. The CDR3 nucleotides are TGCGCCAGCAGCCAAGGGAGAGACAGGGGGCGGAACGGGGAGCTGTTTTTT.

The chain couples TRBV4-2 to TRBJ1-1; TRBD1 is a possible D gene (5 bases). Germline CDR1 LGHNA, CDR2 YNFKEQ. CDR3 size: 15 residues. Trimming pared 6 bases from V and 3 bases from J, leaving 17 bases between. The CDR3 loop is CASRQLQGGHTEAFF. DNA for the CDR3: TGTGCCAGCAGGCAGTTGCAGGGAGGTCACACTGAAGCTTTCTTT.

This clonotype has a handful of counts. This sequence joins TRBV20-1 and TRBJ2-5; 8 nucleotides agree with TRBD1. Per the germline V gene, CDR1 is DFQATT and CDR2 is SNEGSKA (reference sequence). This CDR3 is 14 amino acids long. V lost 5 bases, J lost 5 bases, and 10 bases stayed unmatched. As DNA, the CDR3 is TGCAGTGCTCCCCAGGGGGCGCCGGGTGAGACCCAGTACTTC. It translates to CSAPQGAPGETQYF.

V and J are TRBV20-1 and TRBJ2-1; 8 bases match TRBD2. The CDR3 has 15 amino acids. In germline, CDR1 is DFQATT, CDR2 SNEGSKA (reference sequence). Trimming took 1 base from V and 4 from J; bases not matched to a gene: 6. The chain's CDR3 is CSARGVQRGYNEQFF. DNA for the CDR3: TGCAGTGCTAGAGGTGTCCAGCGGGGGTACAATGAGCAGTTCTTC.